What follows are 16 T cell receptor beta chains derived from one specimen sequenced in a study of long-term antiretroviral therapy in people with HIV. Version v3.0 of the immunoSEQ assay ran at survey level. TCRdb's copy holds only in-frame clones and misses some; the assay was immunoSEQ multiplex PCR. The table includes 25,000 to 30,000 clones, 93% detected once. The specimen was unsorted PBMCs, collected 6.5 years after starting antiretroviral therapy. The receptors here all came from a woman between 40 and 50 years old with HIV.

In its sample, this clone was seen a few times. This chain links TRBV19 with TRBJ2-5; maybe TRBD1 (6 bases). Germline CDR1 is LNHDA and CDR2 is SQIVND (reference sequence). V was pared by 5 bases and J by 5 bases, with 18 bases between. CDR3 length: 15 residues. CDR3 in amino acids: CASSSADRVRETQYF. The CDR3 nucleotides read TGTGCCAGTAGTTCGGCGGACAGAGTCAGGGAGACCCAGTACTTC. Complete variable domain (other parts from reference TRBV19 and TRBJ2-5): DGGITQSPKYLFRKEGQNVTLSCEQNLNHDAMYWYRQDPGQGLRLIYYSQIVNDFQKGDIAEGYSVSREKKESFPLTVTSAQKNPTAFYLCASSSADRVRETQYFGPGTRLLVL.

For the CDR3, the DNA is TGTGCCAGCAGCTTAGAGTTGGGGAGTCTCTCCTACGAGCAGTACTTC. Translated: CASSLELGSLSYEQYF. The chain employs TRBV11-2 and TRBJ2-7, with D perhaps TRBD2 (5 bases). The V end was cut by 0 bases, the J end by 0 bases, with 12 bases between. There are 16 residues in the CDR3. Germline-derived CDR1 and CDR2 are SGHAT and FQNNGV.

The chain recombines TRBV5-5 with TRBJ1-2; tentatively, D is TRBD1 (5 bases). With 4 bases removed from V and 2 bases from J, the gap between germline ends came to 12 bases. Germline lookup yields CDR1 SGHKS and CDR2 YYEKEE (reference sequence). This CDR3 contains 14 residues. CDR3 region: CASSPAGGNYGYTF. In DNA, the CDR3 is TGTGCCAGCAGCCCGGCCGGGGGAAACTATGGCTACACCTTC.

This clone was recorded once. The chain has TRBV27 and TRBJ2-6; 9 bases fit TRBD1. Trimming removed 8 bases from V and 1 base from J; junction bases left unmatched: 9. This CDR3 contains 17 residues. The germline gives CDR1 MNHEY, CDR2 SMNVEV (reference sequence). The DNA for the CDR3 is TGTGCCAGCGGACCGGACAGGGGTGGGTCTGGGGCCAACGTCCTGACTTTC. It is translated as CASGPDRGGSGANVLTF.

The gene calls are TRBV5-1 and TRBJ1-6, with 7 bases fitting TRBD1. The CDR3 totals 16 residues. V shed 0 bases, J shed 13 bases, and the junction held 13 bases outside the gene matches. Germline assignment: CDR1 SGHRS and CDR2 YFSETQ. CDR3 sequence reads: CASSLEIGTAVRPLHF. CDR3 coding DNA: TGCGCCAGCAGCTTGGAGATCGGGACAGCCGTCCGGCCCCTCCACTTT.

The chain links TRBV11-2 to TRBJ2-3; 14 bases agree with TRBD2. The junction had 13 bases not matched to a gene; V was cut back by 4 bases and J by 10 bases. Germline V lookup: CDR1 SGHAT, CDR2 FQNNGV. This CDR3 has 17 residues. As DNA, the CDR3 is TGTGCCAGCAGCTCAACGACTAGCGGGGGGGCCTTAGGGTCGCAGTATTTT. This gives the protein CASSSTTSGGALGSQYF.

The CDR3: CATKVVTRPHQPQHF. Written as DNA, the CDR3 is TGTGCTACTAAAGTGGTGACCCGACCCCATCAGCCCCAGCATTTT. The chain couples TRBV19 to TRBJ1-5, with D unresolved. The germline V gene has CDR1 LNHDA and CDR2 SQIVND (reference sequence). The CDR3 consists of 15 residues. The whole variable domain, filled in from reference TRBV19 and TRBJ1-5, reads DGGITQSPKYLFRKEGQNVTLSCEQNLNHDAMYWYRQDPGQGLRLIYYSQIVNDFQKGDIAEGYSVSREKKESFPLTVTSAQKNPTAFYLCATKVVTRPHQPQHFGDGTRLSIL.

The chain uses TRBV4-1 and TRBJ2-7; 8 bases fit TRBD1. The junction had 19 bases not matched to a gene; V was cut back by 6 bases and J by 3 bases. Germline V CDR1 and CDR2: MGHRA, YSYEKL. The CDR3 has 18 residues. CDR3 bases: TGCGCCAGCAGGCAGACCCCGGGGACAGGTGTGGAACGCTACGAGCAGTACTTC. Its protein is CASRQTPGTGVERYEQYF.

The V and J genes are TRBV6-6 and TRBJ1-6; D remains ambiguous. Trimming left V 9 bases short and J 13 bases short, with 13 bases between. The V gene's germline CDR1 is MNHNY and CDR2 SVGAGI (reference sequence). The CDR3 consists of 11 residues. The CDR3 region is CASSPLGPLHF. CDR3 sequence (DNA): TGTGCCAGTTCACCTCTGGGGCCCCTCCACTTT.

The chain has TRBV5-6 and TRBJ2-7, with 8 bases aligning to TRBD1. Germline V CDR1 and CDR2: SGHDT, YYEEEE. With 3 bases clipped from V and 2 bases from J, the junction kept 7 bases outside the gene matches. The CDR3 extends over 15 amino acids. The CDR3 DNA follows: TGTGCCAGCAGCTATCTCGGGACAGGCCCCTACGAGCAGTACTTC. This translates into CASSYLGTGPYEQYF.

The chain combines TRBV9 with TRBJ1-2, with D unresolved. V was pared by 0 bases and J by 0 bases, with 9 bases between. The germline CDR1 and CDR2 sequences are SGDLS and YYNGEE. The CDR3 is 15 amino acids. The CDR3 sequence is CASSVGSTANYGYTF. The CDR3 DNA is TGTGCCAGCAGCGTAGGTAGTACGGCTAACTATGGCTACACCTTC.

The V gene is TRBV5-5, the J gene TRBJ2-3; TRBD2 matches at 7 bases. J gave up 0 bases and V 1 base, and 2 bases lay outside the gene matches. The CDR3 has 15 residues. The germline V gene encodes CDR1 SGHKS and CDR2 YYEKEE (reference sequence). DNA for the CDR3: TGTGCCAGCAGCTTGCCAGCGGGGAGCACAGATACGCAGTATTTT. Protein: CASSLPAGSTDTQYF. Combining the CDR3 with reference TRBV5-5 and TRBJ2-3 gives the whole variable domain DAGVTQSPTHLIKTRGQQVTLRCSPISGHKSVSWYQQVLGQGPQFIFQYYEKEERGRGNFPDRFSARQFPNYSSELNVNALLLGDSALYLCASSLPAGSTDTQYFGPGTRLTVL.

This chain joins TRBV5-1 and TRBJ2-1; a possible D gene is TRBD2 (8 bases). In germline, CDR1 is SGHRS, CDR2 YFSETQ. There are 16 residues in the CDR3. V was pared by 0 bases and J by 9 bases, with 19 bases between. In DNA form, the CDR3 reads TGCGCCAGCAGCTTGGCACCCGACAGGGCGGGGGGTGAGCAGTTCTTC. Protein sequence: CASSLAPDRAGGEQFF.

The chain is built from TRBV7-2 and TRBJ1-1; weak D call: TRBD1 (6 bases). This CDR3 has 14 residues. Per the germline V gene, CDR1 is SGHTA and CDR2 is FQGNSA. The ends were cut back, 4 bases at V and 8 bases at J, with 17 bases in the middle. The CDR3 DNA is TGTGCCAGCAGCTCCGACAGGCCCGTCGACGAAGCTTTCTTT. This gives the protein CASSSDRPVDEAFF. Full variable domain (outside the CDR3, taken from reference TRBV7-2 and TRBJ1-1): GAGVSQSPSNKVTEKGKDVELRCDPISGHTALYWYRQSLGQGLEFLIYFQGNSAPDKSGLPSDRFSAERTGGSVSTLTIQRTQQEDSAVYLCASSSDRPVDEAFFGQGTRLTVV.

The chain employs TRBV30 and TRBJ1-6; 9 bases line up with TRBD1. The CDR3 runs to 16 residues. J gave up 7 bases and V 3 bases, and 10 bases lay outside the gene matches. Germline V gives CDR1 GTSNPN, CDR2 SVGIG (reference sequence). CDR3 DNA sequence: TGTGCCTGGAGACCCAGGACAGGGGATGGAAATTCACCCCTCCACTTT. Translation gives CAWRPRTGDGNSPLHF.

V usage is TRBV10-3 and J usage is TRBJ1-5; D gene uncertain. The CDR3 contains 15 residues. V lost 3 bases and J 0 bases, leaving 9 bases between the germline ends. Germline V gene lookup returns CDR1 ENHRY and CDR2 SYGVKD. In DNA form, the CDR3 reads TGTGCCATCAGTGACGGAAGAAATAGCAATCAGCCCCAGCATTTT. Encoded protein: CAISDGRNSNQPQHF.